Presented here are 26 T cell receptor beta chains from one specimen sequenced in a study of T cells in Graves' hyperthyroidism and ophthalmopathy. TCR beta CDR3 region amplification was performed from RNA transcripts. The HTBI primer set served for first-round RT-PCR of the TCR CDR3. TCRdb reanalysed the multiplex PCR reads using MiXCR and keeps one entry per CDR3 protein. The repertoire holds approximately 400,000 distinct CDR3 sequences, with 13% as singletons. Sequenced: blood. Every receptor here comes from a man between 25 and 39 years old with Graves' hyperthyroidism that later progressed to Graves' ophthalmopathy.

This clonotype was seen many times. This chain links TRBV12-3 or TRBV12-4 with TRBJ1-4; D perhaps matches TRBD1 (6 bases). The germline V and J ends were trimmed by 7 bases and 3 bases, with 15 bases remaining between them. CDR3 length: 15 residues. In DNA form, the CDR3 reads TGTGCCAGCACCGGACAGTTGGGACCTAATGAAAAACTGTTTTTT. Its protein product is CASTGQLGPNEKLFF.

The V gene is TRBV28, the J gene TRBJ1-3; 7 bases map to TRBD1. CDR3 length equals 15 residues. Germline CDR1 reads MDHEN; CDR2 reads SYDVKM. J lost 2 bases, V lost 3 bases, and 4 bases had no gene match. This chain's CDR3 is CASSFKGAPGNTIYF. CDR3 in DNA: TGTGCCAGCAGTTTTAAGGGGGCGCCTGGAAACACCATATATTTT. Together with reference TRBV28 and TRBJ1-3, the CDR3 gives the full variable domain: DVKVTQSSRYLVKRTGEKVFLECVQDMDHENMFWYRQDPGLGLRLIYFSYDVKMKEKGDIPEGYSVSREKKERFSLILESASTNQTSMYLCASSFKGAPGNTIYFGEGSWLTVV.

There are a few counts of this clonotype. This chain connects TRBV14 to TRBJ2-7; TRBD1 is a possible D gene (6 bases). V was trimmed by 3 bases and J by 0 bases, leaving 12 bases between them. The germline V gene encodes CDR1 SGHDN and CDR2 FVKESK. CDR3 size: 15 residues. CDR3: CASSQARDNSYEQYF. CDR3 bases: TGTGCCAGCAGCCAGGCCCGGGACAACTCCTACGAGCAGTACTTC.

In its sample, this clonotype was seen many times. V is TRBV12-5 and J is TRBJ1-5, with unresolved D. The V end was cut by 2 bases, the J end by 1 base, with 3 bases between. CDR1 LGHNT and CDR2 FRNRAP come from the germline V gene. The length of the CDR3 is 13 residues. DNA of the CDR3: TGTGCTAGTGGTTTGACGAGCAATCAGCCCCAGCATTTT. The encoded protein is CASGLTSNQPQHF.

The J gene is TRBJ2-3, the V gene TRBV30; 7 bases fit TRBD2. Trimming removed 5 bases from V and 0 bases from J; junction bases left unmatched: 11. Germline-derived CDR1 and CDR2 are GTSNPN and SVGIG (reference sequence). The CDR3 runs 16 residues. CDR3 coding DNA: TGTGCCTGGGGTAGCGCGGGAGCTTCTAGCACAGATACGCAGTATTTT. Amino acid sequence: CAWGSAGASSTDTQYF.

This clonotype was counted only a few times. Given a much more abundant clone one base away, this may be a read error. Without the conserved terminal phenylalanine or tryptophan, this CDR3 likely stems from a read error. This sequence joins TRBV12-3 or TRBV12-4 and TRBJ1-5, with a weak D call TRBD1 (5 bases). Trimming shortened V by 5 bases and J by 1 base, and 12 bases separated the two germline ends. This CDR3 region has 15 residues. CDR3 coding DNA: TGTGCCAGCAGTCGGACACTTGGGAGCAATCAGCCCCAGCATCTT. Its protein is CASSRTLGSNQPQHL.

This clonotype was recorded many times. The chain is built from TRBV28 and TRBJ1-3; D uncertain. Trimming removed 4 bases at V and 0 bases at J, with 16 bases between. The CDR3 runs to 17 residues. Germline CDR1 and CDR2: MDHEN and SYDVKM. The CDR3: CASSSFLKWDSGNTIYF. In DNA form, the CDR3 reads TGTGCCAGCAGTTCGTTTCTCAAGTGGGACTCTGGAAACACCATATATTTT.

Many counts were recorded for this clonotype. The V gene is TRBV6-1, the J gene TRBJ1-1; the match to TRBD1 covers 7 bases. Germline trimming cut 6 bases from V and 1 base from J; bases unmatched to any gene: 11. Germline V CDR1 and CDR2: MNHNS, SASEGT. This CDR3 spans 16 amino acids. The CDR3 spells CASRFSRQGGNTEAFF. In DNA, the CDR3 is TGTGCCAGCAGATTCTCCCGACAGGGAGGGAACACTGAAGCTTTCTTT.

This clonotype was detected many times. J is TRBJ1-6 and V is TRBV28; 7 positions agree with TRBD1. Looked up from germline, CDR1 is MDHEN and CDR2 is SYDVKM. The CDR3 is 15 amino acids. J lost 5 bases, V lost 5 bases, and 6 bases had no gene match. The CDR3 reads CASSPGDRNNSPLHF. The CDR3 DNA reads as TGTGCCAGCAGTCCAGGGGACAGAAATAATTCACCCCTCCACTTT.

In its sample, this clonotype was seen once. Given the absence of the conserved phenylalanine or tryptophan at the CDR3 end, a read error is likely. This rearrangement joins TRBV4-1 to TRBJ2-5; D gene uncertain. This CDR3 contains 13 residues. The V and J ends lost 0 bases and 7 bases respectively, with 9 bases between them. Germline lookup yields CDR1 MGHRA and CDR2 YSYEKL. CDR3 sequence reads: CASSQDSVRTQYV. CDR3 bases: TGCGCCAGCAGCCAAGATTCTGTACGGACCCAGTACGTC.

Points on this clonotype: Since a much larger clone is just one base distant, this may be a read error. The chain uses TRBV11-2 and TRBJ2-3, with 10 nucleotides matching TRBD1. Germline V gene lookup returns CDR1 SGHAT and CDR2 FQNNGV. The V gene end was trimmed by 5 bases and the J gene end by 4 bases; junction bases not matched to a gene: 6. The CDR3 runs to 15 residues. The CDR3, as DNA: TGTGCCAGCAGCCCCGGGACAGGGGTCGCAGATACGCAGTATTTT. This codes for CASSPGTGVADTQYF.

This clonotype has only a few counts. CDR3 sequence reads: CASSRVISGANVLTF. DNA for the CDR3: TGTGCCAGCTCTAGGGTTATCTCTGGGGCCAACGTCCTGACTTTC. The V gene is TRBV2, the J gene TRBJ2-6; no definite D call. The germline V gene encodes CDR1 SNHLY and CDR2 FYNNEI. The CDR3 sequence is 15 residues long. The V end was cut by 8 bases, the J end by 0 bases, with 11 bases between.

In its sample, this clonotype was seen a few times. This rearrangement joins TRBV6-1 to TRBJ2-1, with TRBD2 matching over 7 bases. V shed 5 bases and J 7 bases; nucleotides not matched to a gene: 2. The CDR3 contains 12 residues. In germline, CDR1 is MNHNS, CDR2 SASEGT. The CDR3 region is CASSTGGNEQFF. CDR3 sequence (DNA): TGTGCCAGCAGTACCGGGGGGAATGAGCAGTTCTTC.

Remarks on this clonotype: The CDR3 does not close with the conserved phenylalanine or tryptophan, likely indicating a read error. The chain uses TRBV12-5 and TRBJ1-5, with TRBD1 as a possible D gene (6 bases). Trimming stripped 0 bases from V and 6 bases from J, with 18 bases between. In germline, CDR1 is LGHNT, CDR2 FRNRAP. The CDR3 is 17 amino acids. CDR3 in amino acids: CASGLVLGRGRAQPQHL. The CDR3 coding sequence is TGTGCTAGTGGTTTGGTACTCGGCCGGGGGCGAGCTCAGCCCCAGCATCTT.

This clonotype was counted many times. The chain is built from TRBV6-1 and TRBJ2-7, with 9 bases aligning to TRBD1. The CDR3 extends over 15 amino acids. CDR1 is MNHNS, CDR2 SASEGT, per germline. V trimming: 3 bases; J trimming: 4 bases; junction bases outside the gene matches: 7. CDR3 nucleotides: TGTGCCAGCAGTGAGGAGACAGGGGGAGTTTACGAGCAGTACTTC. It yields the protein CASSEETGGVYEQYF.

The sample holds many counts of this clonotype. The chain uses TRBV7-9 and TRBJ1-1; D remains ambiguous. CDR1 is SEHNR and CDR2 is FQNEAQ in the germline V gene (reference sequence). The CDR3 is made up of 13 amino acids. Trimming shortened V by 1 base and J by 7 bases, and 10 bases separated the two germline ends. CDR3 nucleotides: TGTGCCAGCAGCTTAGAAAGCTTTGATGAAGCTTTCTTT. Its translation is CASSLESFDEAFF.

This clonotype was counted between two and nine times. The chain carries TRBV20-1 and TRBJ1-1; the match to TRBD1 covers 9 bases. Germline V lookup: CDR1 DFQATT, CDR2 SNEGSKA (reference sequence). The CDR3 has 14 residues. V lost 6 bases, J lost 5 bases, and 10 bases stayed unmatched. CDR3 DNA sequence: TGCAGTGCAGAGGGGACAGGGAGTTTTACTGAAGCTTTCTTT. The encoded protein is CSAEGTGSFTEAFF.

This clonotype was counted at least ten times. The genes are TRBV27 and TRBJ1-2; 7 nucleotides agree with TRBD1. Germline V gene lookup returns CDR1 MNHEY and CDR2 SMNVEV (reference sequence). The V and J ends lost 5 bases and 8 bases, in that order; junction bases with no gene match: 8. CDR3 size: 13 residues. The CDR3 loop is CASSRQGLAGYTF. CDR3 in DNA: TGTGCCAGCAGTCGACAGGGACTAGCGGGCTACACCTTC.

The chain combines TRBV27 with TRBJ1-3; no reliable D call. Germline assignment: CDR1 MNHEY and CDR2 SMNVEV (reference sequence). The CDR3 sequence is 21 residues long. V was shortened by 0 bases and J by 0 bases, with 24 bases between the two germline ends. Written as DNA, the CDR3 is TGTGCCAGCAGTTTATCGATAGAGACAAGTTCATCATTAAGCTCTGGAAACACCATATATTTT. It specifies CASSLSIETSSSLSSGNTIYF.

The chain couples TRBV6-1 to TRBJ2-3, with unresolved D. This CDR3 region has 12 residues. V was shortened by 2 bases and J by 10 bases, with 10 bases between the two germline ends. Germline-derived CDR1 and CDR2 are MNHNS and SASEGT. CDR3 in amino acids: CASSEMAVAQYF. As DNA, the CDR3 is TGTGCCAGCAGTGAAATGGCTGTAGCGCAGTATTTT.

The table lists this clonotype with many counts. CDR3 DNA sequence: TGTGCCAGCAGCCAAGGTGTCCTGAACACTGAAGCTTTCTTT. Its protein product is CASSQGVLNTEAFF. This rearrangement joins TRBV3-1 to TRBJ1-1; D is uncertain. V was pared by 1 base and J by 0 bases, with 6 bases between. The germline gives CDR1 LGHDT, CDR2 YNNKEL (reference sequence). There are 14 residues in the CDR3.

This clonotype has at least ten counts. V is TRBV3-1 and J is TRBJ1-1; no clear D. The ends were cut back, 3 bases at V and 4 bases at J, with 12 bases in the middle. The germline V gene has CDR1 LGHDT and CDR2 YNNKEL (reference sequence). This CDR3 spans 14 amino acids. CDR3 sequence: CASSHPQKSTEAFF. The CDR3 region has the DNA TGTGCCAGCAGCCACCCTCAGAAGAGCACTGAAGCTTTCTTT.

V usage is TRBV7-9 and J usage is TRBJ2-1; TRBD1 agrees at 11 bases. The length of the CDR3 is 14 residues. Germline trimming cut 5 bases from V and 14 bases from J; bases unmatched to any gene: 11. Looked up from germline, CDR1 is SEHNR and CDR2 is FQNEAQ (reference sequence). The DNA for the CDR3 is TGTGCCAGCAGCCCCTTATGGGACAGGGGGTTTGAGTTCTTC. Protein product: CASSPLWDRGFEFF.

There are a few counts of this clonotype. V is TRBV19 and J is TRBJ2-7; perhaps TRBD1 as D (6 bases). CDR1 is LNHDA and CDR2 is SQIVND in the germline V gene (reference sequence). This CDR3 has 15 amino acids. V lost 1 base, J lost 0 bases, and 10 bases lay in between. CDR3 bases: TGTGCCAGTAGTATAGCAGGGGCCGGCTCCTACGAGCAGTACTTC. It specifies CASSIAGAGSYEQYF. Full variable domain (outside the CDR3, taken from reference TRBV19 and TRBJ2-7): DGGITQSPKYLFRKEGQNVTLSCEQNLNHDAMYWYRQDPGQGLRLIYYSQIVNDFQKGDIAEGYSVSREKKESFPLTVTSAQKNPTAFYLCASSIAGAGSYEQYFGPGTRLTVT.

This clonotype was counted only a few times. The chain carries TRBV5-5 and TRBJ2-5; unclear D gene. Germline CDR1 SGHKS, CDR2 YYEKEE (reference sequence). This CDR3 is 15 amino acids long. The germline V and J ends were trimmed by 3 bases and 1 base, with 13 bases remaining between them. The CDR3 region is CASSSTDGSQETQYF. The CDR3 coding sequence is TGTGCCAGCAGCTCCACAGACGGAAGCCAAGAGACCCAGTACTTC.

The DNA of the CDR3 is TGTGCCACCTCGGGGGGGCTAGACTATGGCTACACCTTC. The encoded protein is CATSGGLDYGYTF. The chain is built from TRBV28 and TRBJ1-2; maybe TRBD1 (6 bases). The CDR3 covers 13 residues. Trimming removed 10 bases at V and 3 bases at J, with 15 bases between. Germline V gene sequence: CDR1 MDHEN, CDR2 SYDVKM.